The entry below gives a single T cell receptor (beta chain) sequence along with its context. The antigen is unknown. The CDR3 is made up of 13 amino acids. CDR1 and CDR2 (germline): MNHEY, SVGAGI. V gave up 8 bases and J gave up 8 bases, with 18 bases separating them. Individual cDNA molecules were tagged with unique molecular identifiers. TCRdb passed the 5' RACE reads through MiXCR, listing each CDR3 protein once. The profile covers under 100,000 distinct CDR3 sequences, with 9.5% to 12% appearing a single time and around 5.1% taken by the ten largest. The data derive from a study of early T cells in non-severe SARS-CoV-2 infection. Overall study results and limits: The matching step, a VDJdb search, favored anti-spike CD8 responses and missed private and CD4 specificities.

The sequencing input was whole blood. The receptor comes from an adult who was a healthcare worker with PCR-confirmed SARS-CoV-2 infection or an uninfected control (not recorded which). The rearrangement joins TRBV6-5 to TRBJ1-1; perhaps TRBD1 as D (5 bases). The CDR3 region has the DNA TGTGCCAGCGCTCGTACCAGGGCATCGGAAGCTTTCTTT. Translation: CASARTRASEAFF.